This T cell receptor beta chain was captured by sequencing in a study of blood T cell repertoires in COVID-19. For the study at large: Samples came from the United States, Italy and Spain, spanning acute and convalescent COVID-19.

Per the authors' pipeline: The authors estimated nucleated cell counts from reference gene primer amplification. The method was immunoSEQ multiplex PCR; TCRdb's version includes in-frame clones alone and lacks a portion of them. The DNA was the basis for D and trimming; V, J and clone size are from that table. Seen here are 65,000 to 90,000 clones, about 91% observed once, and the top ten hold about 10%. Germline CDR1 is SQVTM and CDR2 is ANQGSEA. The CDR3 is 14 residues long. The V and J ends lost 2 bases and 7 bases, in that order; junction bases with no gene match: 6. This chain links TRBV29-1 with TRBJ2-1; 9 bases are shared with TRBD2. Sequencing was performed on peripheral blood. The receptor comes from an elderly man with acute or convalescent COVID-19. This CDR3 is CSVEPAGGPNEQFF. CDR3 DNA sequence: TGCAGCGTTGAACCAGCGGGAGGTCCAAATGAGCAGTTCTTC.